One and the same sample provided the 29 T cell receptor beta chains below, sequenced in a study of cytomegalovirus exposure and HLA in healthy donors. PCR was performed using 60 Vbeta and 13 Jbeta primers. Sequenced by immunoSEQ multiplex PCR; TCRdb stores in-frame clones only, minus some. The data show 160,000 or so clones, about 80% seen once. Sequences were obtained from PBMCs. The source is a man younger than 45 in good health and CMV-seronegative.

The chain uses TRBV7-2 and TRBJ1-1, with a weak D call TRBD1 (5 bases). Between the trimmed V and J ends, which lost 4 bases and 3 bases, there was a span of 9 bases. Germline V gene data show CDR1 as SGHTA and CDR2 as FQGNSA. This CDR3 region has 13 residues. The CDR3 loop reads CASSWGGDTEAFF. The CDR3, as DNA: TGTGCCAGCAGCTGGGGGGGGGACACTGAAGCTTTCTTT.

This chain uses TRBV18 with TRBJ2-7; the D gene is possibly TRBD2 (6 bases). Germline V gene sequence: CDR1 KGHSH, CDR2 LQKENI. Trimming removed 4 bases from V and 2 bases from J, with 12 bases in between. This CDR3 comprises 14 residues. The DNA for the CDR3 is TGTGCCAGCTCACGACCGGGACTTCCCTACGAGCAGTACTTC. Its translation is CASSRPGLPYEQYF.

In this sample, this clone turned up a few times. The chain recombines TRBV5-1 with TRBJ2-5, with a tentative D call TRBD1 (6 bases). The J call may be mistaken, given a closer DNA end match to TRBJ2-7. This CDR3 contains 15 residues. Germline CDR1 is SGHRS and CDR2 is YFSETQ. The CDR3 sequence: CASSVGQFSSYEQYF. For the CDR3, the DNA is TGCGCCAGCAGCGTAGGACAGTTTAGCTCCTACGAGCAGTACTTC.

The chain links TRBV9 to TRBJ2-7, with 9 bases matching TRBD2. Germline-derived CDR1 and CDR2 are SGDLS and YYNGEE. With 0 bases clipped from V and 4 bases from J, the junction kept 11 bases outside the gene matches. This CDR3 contains 17 residues. The CDR3 DNA follows: TGTGCCAGCAGCGTAGAAAGTGACGCTACTAGCGGGTACGAGCAGTACTTC. Residues: CASSVESDATSGYEQYF.

The chain uses TRBV7-9 and TRBJ2-7, with 7 nucleotides matching TRBD1. V trimming: 4 bases; J trimming: 0 bases; junction bases outside the gene matches: 6. In germline, CDR1 is SEHNR, CDR2 FQNEAQ (reference sequence). The CDR3 contains 15 residues. The CDR3 here is CASSSYRGPSYEQYF. In nucleotides, the CDR3 is TGTGCCAGCAGCTCATACAGGGGTCCCTCCTACGAGCAGTACTTC.

The chain joins TRBV11-2 to TRBJ1-1; 7 bases line up with TRBD1. J lost 0 bases, V lost 6 bases, and 7 bases had no gene match. Germline-derived CDR1 and CDR2 are SGHAT and FQNNGV. CDR3 length: 15 residues. Here the CDR3 reads CASRTGLSMNTEAFF. CDR3 in DNA: TGTGCCAGCAGGACAGGGCTCTCCATGAACACTGAAGCTTTCTTT.

This chain links TRBV7-2 with TRBJ1-4, with TRBD1 matching 7 bases. After removal of 5 bases from V and 7 bases from J, the junction contained 10 bases not matched to a gene. The CDR3 is 15 amino acids. Germline CDR1 SGHTA, CDR2 FQGNSA. The CDR3 DNA is TGTGCCAGCAGCCTCCTTAAGGGGGCTAGTGAAAAACTGTTTTTT. Residues: CASSLLKGASEKLFF.

The gene calls are TRBV10-2 and TRBJ1-1, with D maybe TRBD1 (6 bases). CDR3 size: 14 residues. V gave up 4 bases and J gave up 4 bases, with 13 bases separating them. CDR1 and CDR2 from the germline V gene are WSHSY and SAAADI. As DNA, the CDR3 is TGCGCCAGCAGTGTGAAGGTCAGGGGCACTGAAGCTTTCTTT. Protein: CASSVKVRGTEAFF.

The J gene is TRBJ2-3, the V gene TRBV5-4; possible D gene TRBD2, 5 bases. CDR3 length equals 15 residues. Germline CDR1 is SGHNT and CDR2 is YYREEE (reference sequence). V was pared by 4 bases and J by 4 bases, with 16 bases between. The CDR3 DNA sequence: TGTGCCAGCAGCCCCGCGCGCACCGGGGCAGATACGCAGTATTTT. It is translated as CASSPARTGADTQYF.

V gene TRBV9 combines with J gene TRBJ2-2; D is possibly TRBD2 (7 bases). The CDR3 has 13 residues. Germline-derived CDR1 and CDR2 are SGDLS and YYNGEE. V lost 3 bases to trimming and J lost 7 bases, with 10 bases between them. The CDR3 DNA reads TGTGCCAGCAGCGGAGGGGGGGTCGGGGAGCTGTTTTTT. This gives the protein CASSGGGVGELFF.

The J gene is TRBJ2-5, the V gene TRBV10-1; 7 bases match TRBD2. Trimming at V came to 2 bases and at J to 5 bases, leaving 8 bases not matched to a gene. In germline, CDR1 is WNHNN, CDR2 SYGVQD (reference sequence). This CDR3 contains 15 residues. CDR3 amino acids: CASSEGTTRLETQYF. DNA of the CDR3: TGCGCCAGCAGTGAGGGGACTACCCGTCTGGAGACCCAGTACTTC.

This chain connects TRBV5-5 to TRBJ2-7, with 12 nucleotides matching TRBD2. The CDR3 consists of 16 residues. V was clipped by 4 bases and J by 1 base; unmatched bases: 6. CDR1 is SGHKS and CDR2 is YYEKEE in the germline V gene (reference sequence). This CDR3 reads CASSLSGTSGSYEQYF. For the CDR3, the DNA is TGTGCCAGCAGCCTTAGCGGGACTAGCGGGTCCTACGAGCAGTACTTC.

The chain carries TRBV15 and TRBJ1-1; D gene unclear. This CDR3 has 14 residues. Between the trimmed V and J ends, which lost 4 bases and 3 bases, there was a span of 12 bases. Germline lookup yields CDR1 LNHNV and CDR2 YYDKDF (reference sequence). The CDR3, as DNA: TGTGCCACCAGCAAGGCGCGACAAGACACTGAAGCTTTCTTT. It specifies CATSKARQDTEAFF.

This chain links TRBV30 with TRBJ1-4; tentative D call: TRBD1 (6 bases). There are 15 residues in the CDR3. Germline CDR1 is GTSNPN and CDR2 is SVGIG (reference sequence). Trimming took off 4 bases at V and 7 bases at J, with 19 bases between the two ends. CDR3 loop: CAWTVSAGAGEKLFF. The CDR3 DNA follows: TGTGCCTGGACCGTGTCGGCAGGGGCCGGTGAAAAACTGTTTTTT.

This clone was found once. The chain joins TRBV7-9 to TRBJ1-1; 8 nucleotides align to TRBD1. From germline, CDR1 is SEHNR and CDR2 FQNEAQ (reference sequence). This CDR3 is built from 13 residues. The junction had 9 bases not matched to a gene; V was cut back by 6 bases and J by 9 bases. CDR3 coding DNA: TGTGCCAGCAGTGACAGGACAGGGACTAAAGCTTTCTTT. It specifies CASSDRTGTKAFF.

The genes are TRBV2 and TRBJ1-2; 9 bases map to TRBD1. The CDR3 is 15 amino acids. CDR1 is SNHLY, CDR2 FYNNEI, per germline. The J segment lost 4 bases and the V segment lost 4 bases, leaving 7 bases of the junction unmatched. The CDR3 coding sequence is TGTGCCAGCAGTGGGGACAGGGTGAGGGCCTATGGCTACACCTTC. This encodes CASSGDRVRAYGYTF.

V gene TRBV30 combines with J gene TRBJ2-7; D perhaps matches TRBD2 (5 bases). The CDR3 covers 14 residues. V was trimmed by 4 bases and J by 2 bases, leaving 15 bases between them. The V gene's germline CDR1 is GTSNPN and CDR2 SVGIG (reference sequence). DNA of the CDR3: TGTGCCTGGATAGGCTCTGACGGGACCTACGAGCAGTACTTC. Translated: CAWIGSDGTYEQYF.

The sample holds a few counts of this clone. This chain links TRBV2 with TRBJ1-1; the D gene is possibly TRBD1 (5 bases). V lost 7 bases and J lost 7, with 16 bases in between. The CDR3 runs to 13 residues. CDR1 is SNHLY, CDR2 FYNNEI, per germline. CDR3 DNA sequence: TGTGCCAGCAATACTCAAGGGAGGGGTGAAGCTTTCTTT. Its translation is CASNTQGRGEAFF.

The J gene is TRBJ2-7, the V gene TRBV7-2; 10 nucleotides align to TRBD2. This CDR3 has 14 amino acids. V lost 4 bases to trimming and J lost 3 bases; unmatched junction nucleotides: 3. The germline CDR1 and CDR2 sequences are SGHTA and FQGNSA. This CDR3 is CASSSIAGGYEQYF. The CDR3 nucleotides are TGTGCCAGCAGCTCCATAGCGGGAGGCTACGAGCAGTACTTC.

On this clone: One end of the junction is discordant with germline, which a read error may explain. The chain recombines TRBV11-2 with TRBJ1-1; 7 bases fit TRBD1. Germline loops: CDR1 SGHAT, CDR2 FQNNGV. This CDR3 spans 14 amino acids. CDR3 sequence (DNA): TGTGCCAGCACCTTACAGGGGACGAACACTGAAGCTTTCTTT. Its translation is CASTLQGTNTEAFF.

This clone was recorded only once. The chain couples TRBV27 to TRBJ2-2; TRBD1 matches at 7 bases. CDR1 is MNHEY, CDR2 SMNVEV, per germline (reference sequence). The CDR3 extends over 16 amino acids. V was pared by 7 bases and J by 1 base, with 9 bases of the junction left unmatched. CDR3 sequence (DNA): TGTGCCAGCAACCGACAGGGTAATTTGAACACCGGGGAGCTGTTTTTT. Translation: CASNRQGNLNTGELFF.

This clone was counted a single time. The chain has TRBV5-1 and TRBJ1-2; TRBD1 agrees at 10 bases. CDR3 length: 15 residues. Germline CDR1 and CDR2: SGHRS and YFSETQ. The V segment lost 0 bases and the J segment 4 bases; nucleotides outside the gene matches: 3. The CDR3 bases are TGCGCCAGCAGCTTGGGGGACAGGGGTAGCTATGGCTACACCTTC. This translates into CASSLGDRGSYGYTF.

CDR3 in DNA: TGCGCCAGCAGCCAAGGGCTAGCGGGTCTGGAGACCCAGTACTTC. Residues: CASSQGLAGLETQYF. J is TRBJ2-5 and V is TRBV4-3, with TRBD2 identical over 8 bases. From germline, CDR1 is LGHNA and CDR2 YSLEER. This CDR3 comprises 15 residues. The V segment lost 1 base and the J segment 5 bases; nucleotides outside the gene matches: 6.

The genes are TRBV5-4 and TRBJ2-1; 8 bases are shared with TRBD1. The CDR3 length is 15 residues. The junction had 8 bases not matched to a gene; V was cut back by 4 bases and J by 5 bases. CDR1 and CDR2 (germline): SGHNT, YYREEE (reference sequence). CDR3 residues: CASSGALRGHNEQFF. The CDR3 DNA is TGTGCCAGCAGCGGGGCCCTCAGGGGGCACAATGAGCAGTTCTTC.

This sequence joins TRBV5-4 and TRBJ1-1, with D hard to call. The CDR3 length is 13 residues. Trimming left V 4 bases short and J 1 base short, with 8 bases between. Germline V gives CDR1 SGHNT, CDR2 YYREEE (reference sequence). The DNA for the CDR3 is TGTGCCAGCAGCCCAATTCAGAACACTGAAGCTTTCTTT. Translated, it gives CASSPIQNTEAFF.

The rearrangement links TRBV7-9 to TRBJ1-1; D gene ambiguous. This CDR3 contains 12 residues. The germline gives CDR1 SEHNR, CDR2 FQNEAQ (reference sequence). Trimming took off 1 base at V and 12 bases at J, with 12 bases between the two ends. This CDR3 is CASSLGSGTTFF. In DNA form, the CDR3 reads TGTGCCAGCAGCTTAGGTTCAGGAACCACTTTCTTT.

The chain couples TRBV10-1 to TRBJ1-1; 11 bases are a match to TRBD1. CDR1 and CDR2 from the germline V gene are WNHNN and SYGVQD (reference sequence). The CDR3 covers 15 residues. V shed 6 bases, J shed 6 bases, and the junction held 9 bases outside the gene matches. In nucleotides, the CDR3 is TGCGCCAGCAGACCCGGAGGACAGGGGGCCTCTGAAGCTTTCTTT. Its protein is CASRPGGQGASEAFF.

The V and J genes are TRBV21-1 and TRBJ2-5; the tabulated D call, TRBD2, remains unverified against the DNA. TRBV21-1 counts as a pseudogene. The CDR3 runs 10 residues. The CDR3 sequence is CASTIKTQYF. In nucleotides, the CDR3 is TGTGCCAGCACTATAAAGACCCAGTACTTC.

This clone was picked up one time. CDR3 coding DNA: TGTGCCAGCAGCCAAGGGTTGGAGACTGAAGCTTTCTTT. Translated, it gives CASSQGLETEAFF. This chain connects TRBV14 to TRBJ1-1, with D hard to call. This CDR3 region has 13 residues. V was clipped by 1 base and J by 5 bases, with 8 bases between them. Germline values: CDR1 SGHDN, CDR2 FVKESK.